This T cell receptor (beta chain) emerged from a study of shared clonotypes between healthy human individuals. Study outcomes and limitations: A generally larger estimated richness was seen in naive subsets than in memory subsets.

CDR3 length equals 15 residues. The germline V gene has CDR1 SGHRS and CDR2 YFSETQ. Germline trimming cut 3 bases from V and 3 bases from J; bases unmatched to any gene: 4. Researchers partitioned CD4+ cells into CD45RA+ naive and CD45RA-negative memory subsets. Concerning this clone: Antigen specificity is unknown.

Repertoires were generated with immunoSEQ multiplex PCR, while TCRdb's copy carries only in-frame clones and drops some. The table has roughly 2,500,000 clones, more than 85% seen once. This chain uses TRBV5-1 with TRBJ2-2, with 8 bases that match TRBD1. This receptor was obtained from a man aged 18 to 30 in good health. Some clones in this sample may be carry-over from other donors' samples. Input material: naive CD4+ T cells from PBMCs. The subset denotes: CD45RA+ positively selected. CDR3 sequence (DNA): TGCGCCAGCAGCTACGACAGGGGCCACACCGGGGAGCTGTTTTTT. This translates into CASSYDRGHTGELFF.